This TCR beta chain was identified in a study of blood T cells in healthy people across ages. To note about this clonotype: Its specificity is not known. Being one base from a much bigger clone, this may be a read error.

This CDR3 spans 15 amino acids. CDR1 and CDR2 (germline): SGDLS, YYNGEE. Whole-study findings and limits: Donor CMV infection status was unknown, possibly confounding age-related changes in expanded clonotypes. The study regarded diversity estimates from one million T cells as underestimates.

The use of a sample-barcoded 5' primer and a J-beta primer mix characterized a second PCR of roughly 6 to 12 cycles. The template-switch adaptor was a 5' adaptor with 12 random nucleotides. It tagged each cDNA molecule. TCRdb processed the 5' RACE reads anew with MiXCR; each CDR3 protein has one entry. The sample carries roughly 650,000 distinct CDR3 sequences, less than 40% recorded once. The source is an elderly woman in good health. This chain connects TRBV9 to TRBJ2-4, with D possibly being TRBD2 (6 bases). The J call is uncertain, as TRBJ2-7 better fits the DNA end. Sequences were obtained from blood. CDR3 region: CASSWTSGDPYEQYF. The CDR3 DNA sequence: TGTGCCAGCAGCTGGACGTCGGGGGACCCCTACGAGCAGTACTTC.